The rows below give T cell receptor beta chains drawn from one sample of a study of T cells after yellow fever vaccination. Via MiXCR, TCRdb re-called the 5' RACE reads, giving one row per CDR3 protein. Of some 96,000 distinct CDR3 sequences listed, approximately 9% were seen once; the top ten hold 16%. The material sequenced was CD8+ T cells not binding an NS4B(214-222) dextramer, sorted from PBMCs, taken more than 14 days after the first yellow fever vaccination. Source of these receptors: a man aged 18 to 30 who received the YFV17D yellow fever vaccine. CDR3s include the opening cysteine and the closing phenylalanine or tryptophan. A D gene is named only where the DNA matches it firmly. A row's size may be missing; if present it is once, few, many or a size class.

TRBV11-1	TRBJ1-1	-	-	TGTGCCAGCAGCTTCAACAGACACACTGAAGCTTTCTTT	CASSFNRHTEAFF
TRBV7-9	TRBJ2-1	TRBD1	few	TGTGCCAGCAGCTTAACGACAGGGAGCTCCTACAATGAGCAGTTCTTC	CASSLTTGSSYNEQFF
TRBV20-1	TRBJ2-1	-	few	TGCAGTGCTAGAGGTGGGAACGAAATCCTAGCTTCCTACAATGAGCAGTTCTTC	CSARGGNEILASYNEQFF
TRBV7-8	TRBJ1-1	-	-	TGTGCCAGCAGCATCACTACAGGTAGAACTGAAGCTTTCTTT	CASSITTGRTEAFF
TRBV4-2	TRBJ2-3	-	few	TGTGCCAGCAGCCAGGGGACTGACACAGATACGCAGTATTTT	CASSQGTDTDTQYF
TRBV20-1	TRBJ2-1	-	many	TGCAGTGCTAGAGTGCTAAATAACTACAATGAGCAGTTCTTC	CSARVLNNYNEQFF
TRBV11-2	TRBJ2-1	TRBD2	-	TGTGCCAGCAGCTACAGACTAGCGGGGGCTCCGGGTTACAATGAGCAGTTCTTC	CASSYRLAGAPGYNEQFF
TRBV5-5	TRBJ2-3	-	-	TGTGCCAGCAGTTTCTTACCCAGCGGATCAGATACGCAGTATTTT	CASSFLPSGSDTQYF
TRBV6-2/TRBV6-3	TRBJ2-1	TRBD2	-	TGTGCCAGCAGTTCGGGACTAGAGAATGAGCAGTTCTTC	CASSSGLENEQFF
TRBV5-4	TRBJ1-1	TRBD1	few	TGTGCCAGCAGCCTGGGACAGCAACCAATGAACACTGAAGCTTTCTTT	CASSLGQQPMNTEAFF
TRBV7-9	TRBJ2-1	-	-	TGTGCCAGCAGCCCCAGAGCGGAACAATACAATGAGCAGTTCTTC	CASSPRAEQYNEQFF
TRBV4-1	TRBJ2-1	TRBD2	-	TGCGCCAGCAGCCAAGGGGGGGGGAGAGGCTACAATGAGCAGTTCTTC	CASSQGGGRGYNEQFF
TRBV6-2/TRBV6-3	TRBJ2-3	-	-	TGTGCCAGTGGGACGGCAGATACGCAGTATTTT	CASGTADTQYF
TRBV10-3	TRBJ1-2	-	few	TGTGCCATCAGTGACGTAGGCCCGGACTATGGCTACACCTTC	CAISDVGPDYGYTF
TRBV7-2	TRBJ1-1	-	-	TGTGCCAGCAGCCGGACCGGGACAAAAGAAGCTTTCTTT	CASSRTGTKEAFF